This note documents a single TCR beta chain sequence. Primers for the PCR totalled 60 Vbeta and 13 Jbeta. Repertoires were generated with immunoSEQ multiplex PCR, while TCRdb's copy carries only in-frame clones and drops some. The sample records roughly 130,000 clones, approximately 80% being singletons. CDR1 and CDR2 (germline): SGHRS, YFSETQ. The V gene end was trimmed by 3 bases and the J gene end by 7 bases; junction bases not matched to a gene: 17. CDR3 length: 17 amino acids. The data originate from a study of cytomegalovirus exposure and HLA in healthy donors. Sequenced sample: PBMCs. The receptor's source is a woman aged 40 to 50 in good health and CMV-seropositive. The chain joins TRBV5-1 to TRBJ2-3, with 7 bases that match TRBD2. The CDR3 protein is CASSSGEGVQGPYTQYF. The DNA of the CDR3 is TGCGCCAGCAGCTCGGGGGAGGGCGTTCAAGGTCCCTATACGCAGTATTTT.